The source of this T cell receptor (beta chain) is a study of CD8 T cells in Susac syndrome. Sequencing of TCR beta, carried out with a high-throughput approach, was applied to CD8+ and CD4+ T cells from the blood. Trimming left V 1 base short and J 0 bases short, with 5 bases between. The CDR3 loop spans 14 amino acids. The germline CDR1 and CDR2 sequences are SGHDT and YYEEEE. An input of roughly 0.5 to 1 ug of RNA was subjected to reverse transcription using random hexamers. One entry per CDR3 protein results from TCRdb running MiXCR on the immunoSEQ multiplex PCR reads. Altogether approximately 150,000 distinct CDR3 sequences are present, approximately 79% being singletons, with the ten largest covering roughly 0.48%.

The chain combines TRBV5-6 with TRBJ2-1, with no clear D. The clonotype comes from a human donor with multiple sclerosis. Sequencing was done on a sample of CD8+ T cells from PBMCs. The CDR3 reads CASSLFSSYNEQFF. The CDR3 DNA reads as TGTGCCAGCAGCTTGTTTAGCTCCTACAATGAGCAGTTCTTC.